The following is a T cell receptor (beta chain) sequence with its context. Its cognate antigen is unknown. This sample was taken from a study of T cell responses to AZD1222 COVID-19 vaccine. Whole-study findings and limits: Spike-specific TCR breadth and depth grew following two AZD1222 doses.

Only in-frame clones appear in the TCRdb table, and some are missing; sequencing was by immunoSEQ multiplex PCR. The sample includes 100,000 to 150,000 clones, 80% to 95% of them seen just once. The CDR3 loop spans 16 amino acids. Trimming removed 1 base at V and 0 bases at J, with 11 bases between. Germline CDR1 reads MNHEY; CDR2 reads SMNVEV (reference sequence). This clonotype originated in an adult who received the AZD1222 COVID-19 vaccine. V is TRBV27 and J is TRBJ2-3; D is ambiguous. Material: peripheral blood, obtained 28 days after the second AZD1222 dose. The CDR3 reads CASSLWADTSTDTQYF. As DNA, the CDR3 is TGTGCCAGCAGTTTATGGGCAGATACTAGCACAGATACGCAGTATTTT.